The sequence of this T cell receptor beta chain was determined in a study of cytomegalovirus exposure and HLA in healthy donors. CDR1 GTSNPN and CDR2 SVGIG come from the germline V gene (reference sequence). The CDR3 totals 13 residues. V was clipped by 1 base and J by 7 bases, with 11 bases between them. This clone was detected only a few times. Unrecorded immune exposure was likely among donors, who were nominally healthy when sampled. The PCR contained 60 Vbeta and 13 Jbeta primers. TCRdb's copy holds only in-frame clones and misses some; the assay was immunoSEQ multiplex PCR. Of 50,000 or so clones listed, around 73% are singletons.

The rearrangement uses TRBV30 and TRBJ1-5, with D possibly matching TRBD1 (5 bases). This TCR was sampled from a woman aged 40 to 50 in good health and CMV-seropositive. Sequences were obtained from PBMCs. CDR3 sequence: CAWSGQGGQPQHF. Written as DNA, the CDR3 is TGTGCCTGGAGTGGGCAGGGAGGCCAGCCCCAGCATTTT.